Listed below are T cell receptor beta chains from one sample, sequenced in a study of T cells in Graves' hyperthyroidism and ophthalmopathy. TCRdb reanalysed the multiplex PCR reads using MiXCR and keeps one entry per CDR3 protein. The sample has 400,000 or so distinct CDR3 sequences, more than 12% seen once. The sequenced material came from blood. These receptors were obtained from a woman in her 30s with Graves' ophthalmopathy. The CDR3 runs from the conserved cysteine through the conserved F or W. Each record gives: V gene, D gene, J gene, CDR3 length, clone size, CDR3 protein, CDR3 DNA. A D gene is named only where the DNA matches it firmly. Clone size, where shown, is once, few, many, or a class for clones that have expanded.

v_gene: TRBV20-1; d_gene: .; j_gene: TRBJ1-4; len: 14; abundance: many; CDR3aa: CSARGGRSAEKLFF; CDR3nt: TGCAGTGCTAGAGGAGGGAGATCGGCCGAAAAACTGTTTTTT
v_gene: TRBV2; d_gene: .; j_gene: TRBJ1-1; len: 13; abundance: many; CDR3aa: CASSGEVGTEAFF; CDR3nt: TGTGCCAGCAGTGGGGAGGTAGGCACTGAAGCTTTCTTT
v_gene: TRBV2; d_gene: TRBD1; j_gene: TRBJ2-1; len: 14; abundance: many; CDR3aa: CASRPGTGSNEQFF; CDR3nt: TGTGCCAGCAGGCCCGGGACAGGGTCGAATGAGCAGTTCTTC
v_gene: TRBV6-1; d_gene: TRBD2; j_gene: TRBJ2-2; len: 14; abundance: .; CDR3aa: CASMTSVWFGELFF; CDR3nt: TGTGCCAGCATGACTAGCGTTTGGTTCGGGGAGCTGTTTTTT
v_gene: TRBV28; d_gene: TRBD2; j_gene: TRBJ2-7; len: 15; abundance: many; CDR3aa: CASSLSLAGTYEQYF; CDR3nt: TGTGCCAGCAGTTTATCTTTAGCGGGGACATACGAGCAGTACTTC
v_gene: TRBV2; d_gene: .; j_gene: TRBJ1-2; len: 12; abundance: many; CDR3aa: CASWTGPDGYTF; CDR3nt: TGTGCCAGCTGGACGGGGCCGGATGGCTACACCTTC
v_gene: TRBV27; d_gene: .; j_gene: TRBJ1-1; len: 13; abundance: many; CDR3aa: CASSSGPGTEAFF; CDR3nt: TGTGCCAGCAGTTCTGGGCCTGGGACTGAAGCTTTCTTT
v_gene: TRBV6-1; d_gene: .; j_gene: TRBJ1-1; len: 14; abundance: many; CDR3aa: CASSILELETEAFF; CDR3nt: TGTGCCAGCAGTATCTTGGAATTGGAGACTGAAGCTTTCTTT
v_gene: TRBV6-1; d_gene: .; j_gene: TRBJ1-1; len: 13; abundance: many; CDR3aa: CASNRKLNTEAFF; CDR3nt: TGTGCCAGCAATAGAAAGTTGAACACTGAAGCTTTCTTT
v_gene: TRBV12-3/TRBV12-4; d_gene: .; j_gene: TRBJ2-7; len: 16; abundance: many; CDR3aa: CASSLEGPTATYEQYF; CDR3nt: TGTGCCAGCAGTTTAGAGGGGCCGACAGCTACCTACGAGCAGTACTTC
v_gene: TRBV30; d_gene: .; j_gene: TRBJ1-5; len: 14; abundance: many; CDR3aa: CAWSQHDSNQPQHF; CDR3nt: TGTGCCTGGAGCCAGCACGATAGCAATCAGCCCCAGCATTTT
v_gene: TRBV7-4; d_gene: TRBD1; j_gene: TRBJ1-5; len: 16; abundance: few; CDR3aa: CASSLLWTGIAQPQHF; CDR3nt: TGTGCCAGCAGCTTATTGTGGACAGGGATTGCTCAGCCCCAGCATTTT
v_gene: TRBV6-1; d_gene: .; j_gene: TRBJ2-5; len: 14; abundance: many; CDR3aa: CASSTGQSRETQYF; CDR3nt: TGTGCCAGCAGCACCGGGCAGTCCAGGGAGACCCAGTACTTC
v_gene: TRBV5-8; d_gene: .; j_gene: TRBJ1-1; len: 14; abundance: many; CDR3aa: CASSLEVMNTEAFF; CDR3nt: TGTGCCAGCAGCTTGGAAGTCATGAACACTGAAGCTTTCTTT
v_gene: TRBV6-1; d_gene: TRBD1; j_gene: TRBJ2-5; len: 15; abundance: many; CDR3aa: CASRRQGLIQETQYF; CDR3nt: TGTGCCAGCAGGCGACAGGGGTTGATCCAAGAGACCCAGTACTTC
v_gene: TRBV28; d_gene: .; j_gene: TRBJ2-5; len: 14; abundance: many; CDR3aa: CASSLRMGQETQYF; CDR3nt: TGTGCCAGCAGTTTGAGGATGGGACAAGAGACCCAGTACTTC
v_gene: TRBV12-5; d_gene: .; j_gene: TRBJ2-3; len: 17; abundance: many; CDR3aa: CASGLVLNKKITDTQYF; CDR3nt: TGTGCTAGTGGTTTGGTACTGAACAAGAAAATCACAGATACGCAGTATTTT
v_gene: TRBV18; d_gene: .; j_gene: TRBJ1-2; len: 13; abundance: many; CDR3aa: CASSPLTGETYTF; CDR3nt: TGTGCCAGCTCACCATTAACAGGAGAGACCTACACCTTC
v_gene: TRBV28; d_gene: .; j_gene: TRBJ1-2; len: 15; abundance: few; CDR3aa: CASSLLDSGSGGYTF; CDR3nt: TGTGCCAGCAGTTTATTGGACAGCGGATCGGGTGGCTACACCTTC
v_gene: TRBV24-1; d_gene: TRBD1; j_gene: TRBJ2-3; len: 18; abundance: many; CDR3aa: CATSDSIPGQGSTDTQYF; CDR3nt: TGTGCCACCAGTGACTCTATACCGGGACAGGGAAGCACAGATACGCAGTATTTT
v_gene: TRBV14; d_gene: .; j_gene: TRBJ2-5; len: 14; abundance: few; CDR3aa: CASSHGPVPETQYF; CDR3nt: TGTGCCAGCAGCCACGGCCCGGTGCCGGAGACCCAGTACTTC
v_gene: TRBV11-3; d_gene: TRBD2; j_gene: TRBJ2-5; len: 15; abundance: few; CDR3aa: CASSLTSGGAETQYF; CDR3nt: TGTGCCAGCAGCTTGACTAGCGGGGGGGCGGAGACCCAGTACTTC
v_gene: TRBV9; d_gene: .; j_gene: TRBJ2-1; len: 15; abundance: .; CDR3aa: CASSSPLSEYNEQFF; CDR3nt: TGTGCCAGCAGCTCACCCTTGTCCGAATACAATGAGCAGTTCTTC
v_gene: TRBV7-9; d_gene: .; j_gene: TRBJ2-1; len: 17; abundance: many; CDR3aa: CASSPILGQEALDEQFF; CDR3nt: TGTGCCAGCAGCCCGATCCTGGGGCAGGAAGCTTTAGATGAGCAGTTCTTC
v_gene: TRBV7-6; d_gene: .; j_gene: TRBJ2-1; len: 14; abundance: many; CDR3aa: CASSLAHITDEQFF; CDR3nt: TGTGCCAGCAGCTTAGCTCATATAACTGATGAGCAGTTCTTC
v_gene: TRBV7-9; d_gene: .; j_gene: TRBJ2-2; len: 16; abundance: .; CDR3aa: CASSFSPLARTGELFF; CDR3nt: TGTGCCAGCAGCTTCTCCCCCCTAGCGAGAACCGGGGAGCTGTTTTTT
v_gene: TRBV18; d_gene: .; j_gene: TRBJ2-7; len: 13; abundance: many; CDR3aa: CASSPLSYPEQYF; CDR3nt: TGTGCCAGCTCACCACTTAGTTACCCTGAGCAGTACTTC
v_gene: TRBV19; d_gene: TRBD1; j_gene: TRBJ1-4; len: 15; abundance: many; CDR3aa: CASSSQTGRGEKLFF; CDR3nt: TGTGCCAGTAGTTCCCAGACAGGGAGAGGTGAAAAACTGTTTTTT